These 13 T cell receptor beta chains originate from one sample sequenced in a study of T cell responses to AZD1222 COVID-19 vaccine. TCRdb's table, derived via immunoSEQ multiplex PCR, lists solely in-frame clones and lacks some. This sample has tens of thousands of clones, with roughly 83% found just once. Specimen: peripheral blood, collected 28 days after the second AZD1222 dose. These receptors came from an adult who received the AZD1222 COVID-19 vaccine.

The chain has TRBV7-3 and TRBJ2-7, with D hard to call. CDR1 and CDR2 (germline): SGHTA, FQGTGA. V dropped 4 bases and J dropped 4 bases, with 11 bases sitting between them. This CDR3 spans 13 amino acids. DNA of the CDR3: TGTGCCAGCAGCTCCACCCCCGGGTACGAGCAGTACTTC. Translation: CASSSTPGYEQYF.

The genes are TRBV5-1 and TRBJ1-5; unclear D gene. Trimming shortened V by 2 bases and J by 7 bases, and 10 bases separated the two germline ends. Looked up from germline, CDR1 is SGHRS and CDR2 is YFSETQ. The CDR3 runs to 13 residues. Written as DNA, the CDR3 is TGCGCCAGCAGCTTTGAGGGTGTCCAGCCCCAGCATTTT. Translation gives CASSFEGVQPQHF.

This chain links TRBV24-1 with TRBJ1-5; 10 bases are shared with TRBD1. The germline gives CDR1 KGHDR, CDR2 SFDVKD. The CDR3 has 17 amino acids. Germline trimming cut 4 bases from V and 7 bases from J; bases unmatched to any gene: 12. The CDR3 nucleotides read TGTGCCACCAGTGACCCTCCTCGACAGGGGGCTTGGCAGCCCCAGCATTTT. This codes for CATSDPPRQGAWQPQHF.

This clone appeared a single time. This chain uses TRBV5-8 with TRBJ1-2; D is unresolved. CDR1 and CDR2 (germline): SGHTS, YDEGEE. CDR3 length: 14 amino acids. V was pared by 0 bases and J by 8 bases, with 14 bases between. Here the CDR3 DNA reads TGTGCCAGCAGCTTGGCCTTGGGCCCCCAGGGCTACACCTTC. Amino acids: CASSLALGPQGYTF.

CDR3 protein: CASSLAVPQMGMGNEGYTF. In DNA form, the CDR3 reads TGTGCCAGCAGCTTAGCGGTTCCCCAAATGGGAATGGGGAATGAGGGCTACACCTTC. The J gene is TRBJ1-2, the V gene TRBV7-2, with D unresolved. Trimming stripped 0 bases from V and 8 bases from J, with 28 bases between. This CDR3 spans 19 amino acids. Germline V CDR1 and CDR2: SGHTA, FQGNSA.

The table lists this clone with a few counts. V usage is TRBV14 and J usage is TRBJ1-2; D remains ambiguous. The germline CDR1 and CDR2 sequences are SGHDN and FVKESK. There are 13 residues in the CDR3. The V gene lost 4 bases and the J gene lost 2 bases, with 8 bases spanning the gap. CDR3 sequence: CASSPTMNYGYTF. CDR3 bases: TGTGCCAGCAGCCCTACCATGAACTATGGCTACACCTTC.

V is TRBV5-6 and J is TRBJ2-7; D is uncertain. The CDR3 consists of 11 residues. V shed 0 bases and J shed 6 bases, with 4 bases lying between them. Germline-derived CDR1 and CDR2 are SGHDT and YYEEEE. CDR3 region: CASSLEIEQYF. The CDR3 nucleotides read TGTGCCAGCAGCTTGGAGATCGAGCAGTACTTC.

The chain has TRBV5-4 and TRBJ2-5; 15 bases match TRBD2. The CDR3 extends over 18 amino acids. CDR1 is SGHNT and CDR2 is YYREEE in the germline V gene (reference sequence). The V gene end was trimmed by 4 bases and the J gene end by 5 bases; junction bases not matched to a gene: 12. CDR3 DNA sequence: TGTGCCAGCAGCCCCACACCCGGACTAGCGGGGGGGCATGAGACCCAGTACTTC. It yields the protein CASSPTPGLAGGHETQYF.

The rearrangement links TRBV5-1 to TRBJ2-5; D may be TRBD2 (6 bases). V was trimmed by 0 bases and J by 3 bases, leaving 9 bases between them. The CDR3 consists of 14 residues. The germline V gene has CDR1 SGHRS and CDR2 YFSETQ. The CDR3, as DNA: TGCGCCAGCAGCTTGGCCGGGGGTAAAGAGACCCAGTACTTC. Its translation: CASSLAGGKETQYF.

The chain carries TRBV7-8 and TRBJ1-5; 9 nucleotides align to TRBD1. Germline values: CDR1 SGHVS, CDR2 FQNEAQ. Trimming cost V 5 bases and J 2 bases; bases outside gene matches: 4. This CDR3 spans 15 amino acids. CDR3 nucleotides: TGTGCCAGCAGCCCTCGACAGGGGGGCAATCAGCCCCAGCATTTT. Its protein product is CASSPRQGGNQPQHF.

The chain joins TRBV6-1 to TRBJ1-1; D might be TRBD1 (5 bases). This CDR3 spans 14 amino acids. Trimming cost V 2 bases and J 3 bases, with 10 bases left between them. Germline V CDR1 and CDR2: MNHNS, SASEGT. This chain's CDR3 is CASSESQGYTEAFF. The CDR3 DNA reads as TGTGCCAGCAGTGAAAGCCAGGGCTACACTGAAGCTTTCTTT.

The rearrangement joins TRBV6-5 to TRBJ2-1; D perhaps matches TRBD1 (6 bases). V was trimmed by 4 bases and J by 4 bases, leaving 14 bases between them. The germline CDR1 and CDR2 sequences are MNHEY and SVGAGI. The CDR3 runs to 15 residues. The chain's CDR3 is CASSSQGSVYNEQFF. The CDR3 bases are TGTGCCAGCAGTTCCCAGGGGTCTGTGTACAATGAGCAGTTCTTC.

This clone was detected once. The genes are TRBV6-5 and TRBJ1-6; possibly TRBD1 for D (5 bases). V shed 4 bases and J shed 7 bases, with 11 bases lying between them. This CDR3 is built from 14 residues. CDR1 is MNHEY, CDR2 SVGAGI, per germline. The CDR3: CASSFQGQNSPLHF. CDR3 in DNA: TGTGCCAGCAGTTTCCAGGGTCAGAATTCACCCCTCCACTTT.